What follows are 6 T cell receptor beta chains derived from one specimen sequenced in a study of blood T cell repertoires in COVID-19. The repertoire was sequenced with immunoSEQ multiplex PCR; TCRdb's copy has only in-frame clones and lacks some. The sample has nearly 250,000 clones, 75% to 85% seen once; the top ten hold approximately 9.1%. Sequencing was done on a sample of PBMCs or T cells enriched from blood (not recorded which). The source of these receptors is a woman between 45 and 65 years old with acute COVID-19.

This clone was found once. This sequence joins TRBV14 and TRBJ2-5; 8 bases match TRBD2. Germline CDR1 and CDR2: SGHDN and FVKESK. V was pared by 5 bases and J by 8 bases, with 13 bases of the junction left unmatched. This CDR3 is 15 amino acids long. Here the CDR3 DNA reads TGTGCCAGCAGCTCCATAATCCAGCGGGGGTCAACCCAGTACTTC. This translates into CASSSIIQRGSTQYF.

This clone came up a few times. The chain carries TRBV10-3 and TRBJ2-1; 8 positions agree with TRBD2. The V gene's germline CDR1 is ENHRY and CDR2 SYGVKD. This CDR3 has 14 residues. J lost 8 bases, V lost 3 bases, and 6 bases had no gene match. For the CDR3, the DNA is TGTGCCATCAGTGATGTCGGGGGGGCTGATGAGCAGTTCTTC. Translating it yields CAISDVGGADEQFF.

The chain has TRBV18 and TRBJ2-7; TRBD1 matches at 9 bases. Germline V gives CDR1 KGHSH, CDR2 LQKENI. J gave up 7 bases and V 5 bases, and 9 bases lay outside the gene matches. CDR3 size: 14 residues. This chain's CDR3 is CASSTRTGAGEQYF. CDR3 nucleotides: TGTGCCAGCTCAACCCGGACAGGGGCTGGGGAGCAGTACTTC.

This chain connects TRBV12-3 or TRBV12-4 to TRBJ1-1; no clear D gene. This CDR3 has 13 amino acids. V was shortened by 2 bases and J by 1 base, with 5 bases between the two germline ends. The CDR3 loop is CASSLPENTEAFF. In DNA form, the CDR3 reads TGTGCCAGCAGTTTACCAGAGAACACTGAAGCTTTCTTT.

The rearrangement links TRBV9 to TRBJ2-2; TRBD2 aligns across 12 bases. This CDR3 is built from 18 residues. V lost 4 bases and J lost 0; bases outside the gene matches: 7. Germline loops: CDR1 SGDLS, CDR2 YYNGEE. CDR3 in amino acids: CASSPTSGGPANTGELFF. CDR3 DNA sequence: TGTGCCAGCAGCCCAACTAGCGGGGGGCCCGCGAACACCGGGGAGCTGTTTTTT.

V usage is TRBV6-5 and J usage is TRBJ1-2, with D hard to call. V was clipped by 0 bases and J by 2 bases, with 13 bases between them. Germline V gene lookup returns CDR1 MNHEY and CDR2 SVGAGI. The CDR3 is made up of 16 amino acids. In DNA, the CDR3 is TGTGCCAGCAGTTACTCGACGGGATCTGTCAACTATGGCTACACCTTC. The encoded protein is CASSYSTGSVNYGYTF.